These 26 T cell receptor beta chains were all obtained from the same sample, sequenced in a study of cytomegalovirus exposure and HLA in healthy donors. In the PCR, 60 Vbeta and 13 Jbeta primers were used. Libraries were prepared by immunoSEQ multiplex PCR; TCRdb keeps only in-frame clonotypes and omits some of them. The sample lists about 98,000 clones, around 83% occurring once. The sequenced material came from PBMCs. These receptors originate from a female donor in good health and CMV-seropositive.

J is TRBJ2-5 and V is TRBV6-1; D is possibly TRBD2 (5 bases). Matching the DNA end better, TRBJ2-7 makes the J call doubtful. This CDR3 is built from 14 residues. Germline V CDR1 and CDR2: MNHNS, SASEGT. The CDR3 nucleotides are TGTGCCACAGTGAGGGCCCAGAGCTCCTACGAGCAGTACTTC. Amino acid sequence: CATVRAQSSYEQYF.

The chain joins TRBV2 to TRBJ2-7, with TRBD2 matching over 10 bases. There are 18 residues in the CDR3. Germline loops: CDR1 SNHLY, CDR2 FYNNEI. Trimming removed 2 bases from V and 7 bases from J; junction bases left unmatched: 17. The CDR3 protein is CASSENLPAGGLHGEQYF. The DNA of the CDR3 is TGTGCCAGCAGTGAAAATCTACCAGCGGGAGGGCTTCACGGGGAGCAGTACTTC.

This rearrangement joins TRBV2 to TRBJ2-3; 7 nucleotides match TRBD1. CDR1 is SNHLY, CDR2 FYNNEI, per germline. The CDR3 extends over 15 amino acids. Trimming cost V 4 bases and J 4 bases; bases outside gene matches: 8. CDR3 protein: CASSVRQGNADTQYF. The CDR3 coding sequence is TGTGCCAGCAGTGTCCGACAGGGTAACGCAGATACGCAGTATTTT.

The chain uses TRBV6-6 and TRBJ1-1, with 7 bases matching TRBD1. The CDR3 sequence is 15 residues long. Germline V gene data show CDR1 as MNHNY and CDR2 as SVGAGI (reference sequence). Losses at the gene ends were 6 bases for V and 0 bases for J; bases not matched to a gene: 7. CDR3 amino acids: CASSREGAMNTEAFF. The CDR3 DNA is TGTGCCAGCAGCCGAGAGGGGGCAATGAACACTGAAGCTTTCTTT.

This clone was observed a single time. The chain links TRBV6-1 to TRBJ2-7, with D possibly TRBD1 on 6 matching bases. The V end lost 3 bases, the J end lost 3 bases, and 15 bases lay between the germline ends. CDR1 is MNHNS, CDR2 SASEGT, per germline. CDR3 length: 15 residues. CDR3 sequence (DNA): TGTGCCAGCAGTGAGACATGGGACACCGTCTACGAGCAGTACTTC. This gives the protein CASSETWDTVYEQYF.

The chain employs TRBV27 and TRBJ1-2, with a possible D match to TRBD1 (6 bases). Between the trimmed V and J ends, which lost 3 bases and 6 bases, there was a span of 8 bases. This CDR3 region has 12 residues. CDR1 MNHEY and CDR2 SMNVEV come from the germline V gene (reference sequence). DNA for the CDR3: TGTGCCAGCAGTTTTGCAGGGGATGGCTACACCTTC. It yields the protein CASSFAGDGYTF.

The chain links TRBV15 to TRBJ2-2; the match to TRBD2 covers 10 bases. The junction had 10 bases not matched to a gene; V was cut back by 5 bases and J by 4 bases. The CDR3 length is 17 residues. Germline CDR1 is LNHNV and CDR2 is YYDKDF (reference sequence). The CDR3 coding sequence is TGTGCCACCAGCGGGGTTTCGGAGCGGGAGGGCACCGGGGAGCTGTTTTTT. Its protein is CATSGVSEREGTGELFF.

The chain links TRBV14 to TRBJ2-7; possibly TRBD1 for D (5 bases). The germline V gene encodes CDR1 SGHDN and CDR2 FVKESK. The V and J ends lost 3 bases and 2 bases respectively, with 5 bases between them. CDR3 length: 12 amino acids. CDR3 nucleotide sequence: TGTGCCAGCAGCCAGACAGCCTACGAGCAGTACTTC. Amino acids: CASSQTAYEQYF.

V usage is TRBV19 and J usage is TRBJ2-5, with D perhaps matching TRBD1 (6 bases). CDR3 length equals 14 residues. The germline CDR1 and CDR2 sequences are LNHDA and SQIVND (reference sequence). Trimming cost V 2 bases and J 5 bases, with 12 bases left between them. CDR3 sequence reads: CASSISGAGETQYF. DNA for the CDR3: TGTGCCAGTAGTATATCAGGGGCCGGTGAGACCCAGTACTTC.

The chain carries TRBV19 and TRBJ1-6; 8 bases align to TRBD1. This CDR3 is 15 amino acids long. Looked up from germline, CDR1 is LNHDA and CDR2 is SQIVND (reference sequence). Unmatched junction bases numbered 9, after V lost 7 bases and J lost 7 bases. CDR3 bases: TGTGCCAGTAAATCCACTTGGACAGGGAATTCACCCCTCCACTTT. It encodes CASKSTWTGNSPLHF.

The CDR3: CASSDLTSGNEQFF. The CDR3 region has the DNA TGTGCCAGCAGTGATCTAACTAGCGGGAATGAGCAGTTCTTC. The chain is built from TRBV2 and TRBJ2-1, with 9 bases matching TRBD2. J lost 7 bases, V lost 3 bases, and 4 bases had no gene match. CDR3 size: 14 residues. From germline, CDR1 is SNHLY and CDR2 FYNNEI.

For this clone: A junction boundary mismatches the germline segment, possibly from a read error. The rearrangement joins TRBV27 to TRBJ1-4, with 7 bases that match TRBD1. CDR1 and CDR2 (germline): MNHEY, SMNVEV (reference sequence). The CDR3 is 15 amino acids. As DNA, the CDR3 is TGTCCCAGCAGTGATGGACAGGCCCGGGGATGGAAACTGTTTTTT. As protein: CPSSDGQARGWKLFF.

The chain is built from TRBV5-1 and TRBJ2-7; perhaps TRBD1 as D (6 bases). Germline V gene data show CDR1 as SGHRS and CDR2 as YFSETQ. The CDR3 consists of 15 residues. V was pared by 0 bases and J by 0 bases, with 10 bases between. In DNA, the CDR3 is TGCGCCAGCAGCTTGGCCCAGGGGCCCTCCTACGAGCAGTACTTC. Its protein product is CASSLAQGPSYEQYF.

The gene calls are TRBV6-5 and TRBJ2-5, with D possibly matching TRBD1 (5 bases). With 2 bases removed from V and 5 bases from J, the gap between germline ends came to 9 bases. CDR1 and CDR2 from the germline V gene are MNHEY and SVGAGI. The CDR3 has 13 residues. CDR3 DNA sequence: TGTGCCAGCAGTTACAGGGGAAGGGAGACCCAGTACTTC. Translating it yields CASSYRGRETQYF.

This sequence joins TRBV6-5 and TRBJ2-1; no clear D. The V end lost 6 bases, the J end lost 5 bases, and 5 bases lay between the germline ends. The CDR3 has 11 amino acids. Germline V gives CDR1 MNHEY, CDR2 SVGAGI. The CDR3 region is CASRRNNEQFF. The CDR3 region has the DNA TGTGCCAGCAGGAGAAACAATGAGCAGTTCTTC.

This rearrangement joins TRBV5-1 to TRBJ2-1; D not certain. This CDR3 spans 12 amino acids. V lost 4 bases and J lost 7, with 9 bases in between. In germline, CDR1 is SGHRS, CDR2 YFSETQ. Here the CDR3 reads CASSPSRNEQFF. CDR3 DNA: TGCGCCAGCAGCCCCTCCAGGAATGAGCAGTTCTTC.

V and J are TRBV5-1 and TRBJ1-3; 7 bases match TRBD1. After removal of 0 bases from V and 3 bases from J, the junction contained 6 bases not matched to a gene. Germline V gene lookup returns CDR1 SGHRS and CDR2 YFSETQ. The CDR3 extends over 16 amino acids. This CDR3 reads CASSLGQGFRGNTIYF. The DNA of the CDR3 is TGCGCCAGCAGCTTGGGACAGGGTTTTCGTGGAAACACCATATATTTT.

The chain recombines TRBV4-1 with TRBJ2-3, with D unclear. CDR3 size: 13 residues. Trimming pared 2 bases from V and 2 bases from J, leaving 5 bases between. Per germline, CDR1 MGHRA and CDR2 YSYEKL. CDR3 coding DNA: TGCGCCAGCAGCCAATTCCTCACAGATACGCAGTATTTT. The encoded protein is CASSQFLTDTQYF.

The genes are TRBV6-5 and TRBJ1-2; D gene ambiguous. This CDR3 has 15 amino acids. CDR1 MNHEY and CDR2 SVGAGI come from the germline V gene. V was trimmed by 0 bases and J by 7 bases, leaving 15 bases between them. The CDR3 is CASSYSWRFSGGYTF. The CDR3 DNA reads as TGTGCCAGCAGTTACTCCTGGCGGTTTTCGGGTGGCTACACCTTC.

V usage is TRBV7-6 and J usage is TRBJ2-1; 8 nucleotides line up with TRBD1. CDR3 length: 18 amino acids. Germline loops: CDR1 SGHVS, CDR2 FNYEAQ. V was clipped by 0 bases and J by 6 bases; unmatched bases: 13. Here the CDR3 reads CASSLAHSLDRGSNEQFF. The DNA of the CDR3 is TGTGCCAGCAGCTTAGCGCATTCCTTAGACAGGGGAAGCAATGAGCAGTTCTTC.

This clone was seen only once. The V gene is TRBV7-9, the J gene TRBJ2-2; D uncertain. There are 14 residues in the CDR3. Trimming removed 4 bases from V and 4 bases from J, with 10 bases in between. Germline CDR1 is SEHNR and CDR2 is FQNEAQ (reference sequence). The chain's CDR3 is CASSSPAVTGELFF. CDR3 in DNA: TGTGCCAGCAGCTCTCCCGCAGTCACCGGGGAGCTGTTTTTT.

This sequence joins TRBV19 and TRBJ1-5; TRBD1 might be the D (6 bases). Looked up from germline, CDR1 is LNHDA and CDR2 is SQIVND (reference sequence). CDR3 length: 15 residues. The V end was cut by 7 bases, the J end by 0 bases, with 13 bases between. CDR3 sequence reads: CASTPRGGSNQPQHF. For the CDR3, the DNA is TGTGCCAGTACCCCCAGGGGCGGTAGCAATCAGCCCCAGCATTTT.

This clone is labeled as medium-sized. The DNA for the CDR3 is TGTGCCAGCAGGATAGGGGCAGGGAACACTGAAGCTTTCTTT. It translates to CASRIGAGNTEAFF. The rearrangement links TRBV27 to TRBJ1-1; possible D gene TRBD1, 5 bases. The CDR3 has 14 amino acids. Per germline, CDR1 MNHEY and CDR2 SMNVEV (reference sequence). Trimming took 6 bases from V and 1 from J, leaving 12 bases between them.

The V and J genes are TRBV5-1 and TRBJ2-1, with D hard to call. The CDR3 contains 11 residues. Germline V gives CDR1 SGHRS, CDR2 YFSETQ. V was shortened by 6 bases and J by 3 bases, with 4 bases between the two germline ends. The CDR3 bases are TGCGCCAGCACCAGCTACAATGAGCAGTTCTTC. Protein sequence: CASTSYNEQFF.

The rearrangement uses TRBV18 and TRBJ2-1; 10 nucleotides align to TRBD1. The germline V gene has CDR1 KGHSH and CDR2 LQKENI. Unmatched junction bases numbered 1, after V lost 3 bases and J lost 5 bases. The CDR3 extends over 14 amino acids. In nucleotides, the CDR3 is TGTGCCAGCTCACCTGGGACAGGGGACAATGAGCAGTTCTTC. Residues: CASSPGTGDNEQFF.

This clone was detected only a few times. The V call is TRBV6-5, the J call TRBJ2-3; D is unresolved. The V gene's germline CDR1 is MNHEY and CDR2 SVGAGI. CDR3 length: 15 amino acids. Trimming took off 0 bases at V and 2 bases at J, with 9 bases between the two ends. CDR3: CASSYSLLPTDTQYF. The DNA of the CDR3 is TGTGCCAGCAGTTACTCACTACTCCCCACAGATACGCAGTATTTT.